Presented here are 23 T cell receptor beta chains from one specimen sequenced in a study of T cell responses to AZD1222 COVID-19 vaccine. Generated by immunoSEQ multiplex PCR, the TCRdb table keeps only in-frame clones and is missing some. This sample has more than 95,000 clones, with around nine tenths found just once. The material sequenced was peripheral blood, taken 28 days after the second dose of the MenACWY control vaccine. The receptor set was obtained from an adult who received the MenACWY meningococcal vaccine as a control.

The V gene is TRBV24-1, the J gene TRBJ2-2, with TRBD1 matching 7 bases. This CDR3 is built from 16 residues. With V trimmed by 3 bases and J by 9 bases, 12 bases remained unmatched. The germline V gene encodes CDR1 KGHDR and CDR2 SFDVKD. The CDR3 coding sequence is TGTGCCACCAGTGATGCCGGGACAGTGGACCGCCGGGAGCTGTTTTTT. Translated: CATSDAGTVDRRELFF.

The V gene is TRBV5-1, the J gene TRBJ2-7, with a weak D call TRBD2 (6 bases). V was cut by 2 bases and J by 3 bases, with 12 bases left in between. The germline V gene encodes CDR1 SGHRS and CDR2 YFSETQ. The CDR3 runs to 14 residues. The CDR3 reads CASSFLRGDYEQYF. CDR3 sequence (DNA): TGCGCCAGCAGCTTTCTCCGCGGGGACTACGAGCAGTACTTC.

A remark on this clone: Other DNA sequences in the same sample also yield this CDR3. For the CDR3, the DNA is TGCAGTGCTAGGACAGGGTACGAGCAGTACTTC. Its translation: CSARTGYEQYF. The gene calls are TRBV20-1 and TRBJ2-7, with 7 positions matching TRBD1. Trimming cost V 3 bases and J 4 bases; bases outside gene matches: 0. The germline gives CDR1 DFQATT, CDR2 SNEGSKA (reference sequence). The CDR3 runs to 11 residues.

The CDR3 is CASSQHLAGSTDTQYF. CDR3 nucleotides: TGTGCCAGCAGCCAGCACTTAGCGGGGAGCACAGATACGCAGTATTTT. The V gene is TRBV3-1 (or the pseudogene TRBV3-2), the J gene TRBJ2-3, with 8 bases that match TRBD2. J was trimmed by 0 bases and V by 3 bases; bases with no gene match: 5. This CDR3 is 16 amino acids long. The germline CDR1 and CDR2 sequences are LGHDT and YNNKEL (reference sequence).

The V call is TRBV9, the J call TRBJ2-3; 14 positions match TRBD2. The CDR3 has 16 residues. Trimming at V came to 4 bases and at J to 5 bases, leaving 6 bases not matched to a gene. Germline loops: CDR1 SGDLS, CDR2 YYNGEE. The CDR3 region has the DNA TGTGCCAGCAGCCCTAGTGGGACTAGCGGGGGAGATACGCAGTATTTT. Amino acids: CASSPSGTSGGDTQYF.

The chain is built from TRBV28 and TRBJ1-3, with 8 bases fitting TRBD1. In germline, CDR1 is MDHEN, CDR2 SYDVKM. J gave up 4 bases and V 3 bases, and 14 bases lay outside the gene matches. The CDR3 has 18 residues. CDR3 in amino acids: CASSLSRGLGSLGNTIYF. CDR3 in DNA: TGTGCCAGCAGTTTGTCCAGGGGGCTTGGTTCGTTGGGAAACACCATATATTTT.

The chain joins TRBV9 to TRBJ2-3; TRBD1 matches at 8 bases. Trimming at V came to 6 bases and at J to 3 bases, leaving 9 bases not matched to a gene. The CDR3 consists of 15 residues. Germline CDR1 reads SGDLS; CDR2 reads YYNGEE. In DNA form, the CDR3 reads TGTGCCAGCACGCTGGCAGGGGGCTTGACAGATACGCAGTATTTT. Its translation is CASTLAGGLTDTQYF.

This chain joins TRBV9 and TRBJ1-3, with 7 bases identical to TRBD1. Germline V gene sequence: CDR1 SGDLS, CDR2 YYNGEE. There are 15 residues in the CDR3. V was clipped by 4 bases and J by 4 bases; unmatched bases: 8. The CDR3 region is CASSPLGGEGNTIYF. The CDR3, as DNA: TGTGCCAGCAGCCCCCTAGGGGGCGAAGGAAACACCATATATTTT. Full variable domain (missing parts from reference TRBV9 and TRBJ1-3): DSGVTQTPKHLITATGQRVTLRCSPRSGDLSVYWYQQSLDQGLQFLIQYYNGEERAKGNILERFSAQQFPDLHSELNLSSLELGDSALYFCASSPLGGEGNTIYFGEGSWLTVV.

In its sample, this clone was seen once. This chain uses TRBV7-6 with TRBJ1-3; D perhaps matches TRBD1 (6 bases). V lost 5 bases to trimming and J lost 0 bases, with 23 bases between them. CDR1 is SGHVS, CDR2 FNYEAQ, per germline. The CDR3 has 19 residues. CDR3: CASSGRTASGGISGNTIYF. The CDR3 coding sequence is TGTGCCAGCAGCGGTAGGACAGCCTCGGGAGGGATCTCTGGAAACACCATATATTTT.

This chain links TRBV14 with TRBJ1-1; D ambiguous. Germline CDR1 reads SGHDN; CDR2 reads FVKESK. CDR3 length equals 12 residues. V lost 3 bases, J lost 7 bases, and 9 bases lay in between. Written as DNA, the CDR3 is TGTGCCAGCAGCCAGTACAGTTTTGAAGCTTTCTTT. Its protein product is CASSQYSFEAFF.

CDR3 in DNA: TGTGCCAGCAGTTACCTTAGGGATACGCAGTATTTT. Its translation: CASSYLRDTQYF. The chain links TRBV6-6 to TRBJ2-3, with D unclear. V shed 2 bases and J shed 6 bases, with 6 bases lying between them. CDR3 length: 12 amino acids. From germline, CDR1 is MNHNY and CDR2 SVGAGI (reference sequence).

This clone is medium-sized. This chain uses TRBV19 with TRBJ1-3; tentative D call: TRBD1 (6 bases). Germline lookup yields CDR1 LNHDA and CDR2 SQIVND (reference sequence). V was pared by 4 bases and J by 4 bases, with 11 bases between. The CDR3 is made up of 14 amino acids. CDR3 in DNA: TGTGCCAGTAGTACAGGGGTCCGCGGAAACACCATATATTTT. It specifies CASSTGVRGNTIYF.

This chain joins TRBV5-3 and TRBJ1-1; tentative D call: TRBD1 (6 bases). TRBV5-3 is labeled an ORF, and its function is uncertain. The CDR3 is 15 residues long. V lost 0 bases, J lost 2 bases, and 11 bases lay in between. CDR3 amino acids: CARSLVGDINTEAFF. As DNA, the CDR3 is TGTGCCAGAAGCTTGGTTGGGGACATTAACACTGAAGCTTTCTTT.

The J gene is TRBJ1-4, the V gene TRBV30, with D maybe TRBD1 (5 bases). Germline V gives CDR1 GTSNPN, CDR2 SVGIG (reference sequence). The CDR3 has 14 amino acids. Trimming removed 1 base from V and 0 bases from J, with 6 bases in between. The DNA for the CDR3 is TGTGCCTGGAGTGCGACAGCAACTAATGAAAAACTGTTTTTT. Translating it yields CAWSATATNEKLFF. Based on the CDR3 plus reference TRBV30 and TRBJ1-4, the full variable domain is SQTIHQWPATLVQPVGSPLSLECTVEGTSNPNLYWYRQAAGRGLQLLFYSVGIGQISSEVPQNLSASRPQDRQFILSSKKLLLSDSGFYLCAWSATATNEKLFFGSGTQLSVL.

The CDR3 is CASSHQGNQPQHF. The CDR3 DNA reads as TGTGCCAGCAGCCATCAGGGAAATCAGCCCCAGCATTTT. This chain connects TRBV3-1 (or the pseudogene TRBV3-2) to TRBJ1-5; maybe TRBD1 (5 bases). The V end lost 3 bases, the J end lost 4 bases, and 7 bases lay between the germline ends. The CDR3 consists of 13 residues. CDR1 and CDR2 (germline): LGHDT, YNNKEL (reference sequence).

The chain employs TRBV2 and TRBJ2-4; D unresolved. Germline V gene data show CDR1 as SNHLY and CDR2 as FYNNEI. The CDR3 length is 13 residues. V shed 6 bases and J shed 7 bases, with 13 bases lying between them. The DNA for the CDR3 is TGTGCCAGCAGCGTCCAAAAGGACAACATTCAGTACTTC. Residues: CASSVQKDNIQYF.

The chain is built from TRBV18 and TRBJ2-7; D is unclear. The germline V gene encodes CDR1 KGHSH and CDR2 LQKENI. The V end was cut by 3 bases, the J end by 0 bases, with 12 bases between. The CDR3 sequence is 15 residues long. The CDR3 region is CASSPPGRSSYEQYF. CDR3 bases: TGTGCCAGCTCACCCCCTGGACGGAGCTCCTACGAGCAGTACTTC.

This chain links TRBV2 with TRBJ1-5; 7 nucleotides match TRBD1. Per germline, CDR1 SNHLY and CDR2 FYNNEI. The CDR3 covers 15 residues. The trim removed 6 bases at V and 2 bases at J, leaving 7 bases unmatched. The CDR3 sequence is CASSLGQAGNQPQHF. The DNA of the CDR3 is TGTGCCAGCAGCCTCGGACAGGCCGGCAATCAGCCCCAGCATTTT.

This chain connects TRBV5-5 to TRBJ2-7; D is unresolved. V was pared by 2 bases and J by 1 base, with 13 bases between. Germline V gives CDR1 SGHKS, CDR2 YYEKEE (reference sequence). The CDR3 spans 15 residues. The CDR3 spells CASSFRVHLSYEQYF. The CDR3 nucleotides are TGTGCCAGCAGCTTTAGGGTCCATTTATCCTACGAGCAGTACTTC.

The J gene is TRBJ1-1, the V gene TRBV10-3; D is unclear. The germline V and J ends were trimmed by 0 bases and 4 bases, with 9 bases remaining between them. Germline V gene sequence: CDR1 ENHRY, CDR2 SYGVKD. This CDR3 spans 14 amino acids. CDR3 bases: TGTGCCATCAGTGAGTCGGTTGTGTCCACTGAAGCTTTCTTT. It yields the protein CAISESVVSTEAFF.

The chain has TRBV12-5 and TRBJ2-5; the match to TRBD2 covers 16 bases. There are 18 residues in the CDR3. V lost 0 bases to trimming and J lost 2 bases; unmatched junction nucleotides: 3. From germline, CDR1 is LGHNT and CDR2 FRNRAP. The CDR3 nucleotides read TGTGCTAGTGGTTTGGTACCGGGACTAGCGGGGGGGCAAGAGACCCAGTACTTC. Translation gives CASGLVPGLAGGQETQYF.

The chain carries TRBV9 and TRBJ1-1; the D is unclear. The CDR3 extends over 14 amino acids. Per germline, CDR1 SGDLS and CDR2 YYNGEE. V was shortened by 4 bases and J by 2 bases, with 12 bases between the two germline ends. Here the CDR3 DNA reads TGTGCCAGCAGCCCCCTAACTTCCAACACTGAAGCTTTCTTT. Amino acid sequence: CASSPLTSNTEAFF. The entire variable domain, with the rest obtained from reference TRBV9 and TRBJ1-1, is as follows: DSGVTQTPKHLITATGQRVTLRCSPRSGDLSVYWYQQSLDQGLQFLIQYYNGEERAKGNILERFSAQQFPDLHSELNLSSLELGDSALYFCASSPLTSNTEAFFGQGTRLTVV.

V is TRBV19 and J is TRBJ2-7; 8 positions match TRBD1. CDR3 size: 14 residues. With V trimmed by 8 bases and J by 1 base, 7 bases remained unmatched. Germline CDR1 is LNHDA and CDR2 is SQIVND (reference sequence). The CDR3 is CASSDRGNSYEQYF. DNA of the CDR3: TGTGCCAGTTCCGACAGGGGCAATTCCTACGAGCAGTACTTC. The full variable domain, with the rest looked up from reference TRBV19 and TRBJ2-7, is DGGITQSPKYLFRKEGQNVTLSCEQNLNHDAMYWYRQDPGQGLRLIYYSQIVNDFQKGDIAEGYSVSREKKESFPLTVTSAQKNPTAFYLCASSDRGNSYEQYFGPGTRLTVT.